The text below deals with one TCR beta chain. This sample is part of a study of T cells expressing NK-cell markers. TCRdb re-called the 5' RACE reads and gives one entry per CDR3 protein, without DNA. This sample's clone table lists around 470,000 distinct CDR3 sequences. Germline values: CDR1 MGHDK, CDR2 SYGVNS. The CDR3 loop spans 17 amino acids. The chain is built from TRBV25-1 and TRBJ2-1; TCRdb reports TRBD2, a call that lacks DNA to check it against. Sequencing used blood T cells: a sorted CD56 or NKG2C T cell subset, CD4+ or CD8+ T cells, or bulk PBMC T cells (not recorded which). The origin of this receptor is a woman in her 50s in good health. CDR3 residues: CASSGLATGGFYNEQFF.